The following is a T cell receptor (beta chain) sequence with its context. HTBI primers from iRepertoire and Arm-PCR of CDR3 regions yielded the TCR beta libraries. Via MiXCR, TCRdb re-called the multiplex PCR reads, giving one row per CDR3 protein. The repertoire includes roughly 500,000 distinct CDR3 sequences, roughly 14% of them detected once, and approximately 9.3% sits in the top ten. This record belongs to a study of regulatory T cells in long-lasting Graves disease. On the study more broadly: Antithyroid drugs had been given to newly diagnosed Graves' patients for under 3 months.

The sample's time point: newly diagnosed GD, antithyroid drugs for less than 3 months. PBMC-derived RNA was used for the TCR library. Looked up from germline, CDR1 is MNHNS and CDR2 is SASEGT. Trimming pared 6 bases from V and 6 bases from J, leaving 17 bases between. The length of the CDR3 is 14 residues. The same specimen was also included in a second study, on T cells in Graves' hyperthyroidism and ophthalmopathy. That source adds: Exclusion followed for patients with uncontrolled infection, other autoimmune disease, pregnancy or lactation. Orbital computed tomography and thyroid ultrasound, together with serum TRAb and thyroxine and clinical symptoms, were used for diagnoses. HTBI primers were the set used in a first-round RT-PCR of the TCR CDR3.

This material consisted of peripheral blood mononuclear cells (PBMCs), taken at new diagnosis, from a patient treated with antithyroid drugs. The chain combines TRBV6-1 with TRBJ2-5, with D possibly matching TRBD1 (6 bases). This TCR came from a man aged 25-40 years with Graves disease. The chain's CDR3 is CASSAEQGRQTQYF. DNA for the CDR3: TGTGCCAGCAGCGCCGAACAGGGACGGCAGACCCAGTACTTC.